These 9 T cell receptor beta chains originate from one sample sequenced in a study of T cell repertoires in cytomegalovirus infection. TCRdb ran MiXCR on the reads and lists one entry per CDR3 protein. This table holds some 940,000 distinct CDR3 sequences, approximately 31% found once. Their target antigens are unknown. This specimen was cultured CD8+ T cells from PBMCs, taken from culture after CMV antigen stimulation. These receptors all stem from a human donor in good health (CMV status not recorded). Some clones in this sample may be carry-over from other donors' samples.

This clonotype was observed a few times. The CDR3 is CASSNISGANVLTF. Here the CDR3 DNA reads TGTGCCAGTAGTAACATCTCTGGGGCCAACGTCCTGACTTTC. The chain employs TRBV19 and TRBJ2-6, with D unresolved. The CDR3 sequence is 14 residues long. With 4 bases removed from V and 0 bases from J, the gap between germline ends came to 4 bases. Germline CDR1 and CDR2: LNHDA and SQIVND (reference sequence).

This chain uses TRBV7-9 with TRBJ1-4, with D tentatively TRBD1 (5 bases). CDR1 is SEHNR, CDR2 FQNEAQ, per germline (reference sequence). CDR3 length: 14 amino acids. The ends were cut back, 3 bases at V and 8 bases at J, with 13 bases in the middle. The CDR3 reads CASSFHGAREKLFF. The DNA of the CDR3 is TGTGCCAGCAGCTTTCATGGGGCAAGGGAAAAACTGTTTTTT.

This clonotype was seen ten or more times. The gene calls are TRBV7-2 and TRBJ1-4; TRBD1 matches 11 bases. The V segment lost 0 bases and the J segment 4 bases; nucleotides outside the gene matches: 7. This CDR3 contains 18 residues. The germline gives CDR1 SGHTA, CDR2 FQGNSA. The CDR3 coding sequence is TGTGCCAGCAGCTTAGCGCCCTGGACAGGGGGCAATAATGAAAAACTGTTTTTT. Protein: CASSLAPWTGGNNEKLFF. The full variable domain, with the rest looked up from reference TRBV7-2 and TRBJ1-4, is GAGVSQSPSNKVTEKGKDVELRCDPISGHTALYWYRQSLGQGLEFLIYFQGNSAPDKSGLPSDRFSAERTGGSVSTLTIQRTQQEDSAVYLCASSLAPWTGGNNEKLFFGSGTQLSVL.

This chain connects TRBV6-2 or TRBV6-3 to TRBJ2-7, with D possibly TRBD1 on 6 matching bases. CDR3 length: 15 residues. V lost 4 bases, J lost 2 bases, and 15 bases lay in between. Germline CDR1 is MNHEY and CDR2 is SVGEGT. CDR3 residues: CASSWAQGSTYEQYV. CDR3 nucleotide sequence: TGTGCCAGCAGTTGGGCGCAGGGGTCCACCTACGAGCAGTACGTC.

The genes are TRBV14 and TRBJ2-7; unclear D gene. This CDR3 has 13 amino acids. The V end lost 5 bases, the J end lost 9 bases, and 17 bases lay between the germline ends. CDR1 is SGHDN, CDR2 FVKESK, per germline. CDR3 amino acids: CASSDLDFMPQYF. CDR3 sequence (DNA): TGTGCCAGCAGCGATCTGGATTTTATGCCGCAGTACTTC.

Comments on this clonotype: Given a much more abundant clone one base away, this may be a read error. Here the CDR3 reads CTSSPDPFQGRNNEQFF. The CDR3 DNA reads TGTACTAGCAGCCCCGATCCCTTCCAGGGGCGAAACAATGAGCAGTTCTTC. V gene TRBV7-7 combines with J gene TRBJ2-1; D could derive from TRBD1 or TRBD2 (6 bases each). Germline CDR1 and CDR2: SSHAT and FNYEAQ (reference sequence). The CDR3 spans 17 residues.

As regards this clonotype: A much bigger clone sits one base away, suggesting this may be a read error. This CDR3 is CVSSVGPLRTEAFF. As DNA, the CDR3 is TGTGTCAGCAGCGTCGGGCCCTTGAGGACTGAAGCTTTCTTT. The V and J genes are TRBV7-8 and TRBJ1-1; the D is unclear. Germline V gene data show CDR1 as SGHVS and CDR2 as FQNEAQ. There are 14 residues in the CDR3.

Comments on this clonotype: The junction does not match germline at one end; this may be a read error. V usage is TRBV7-3 and J usage is TRBJ2-5; 8 bases are shared with TRBD1. CDR1 is SGHTA and CDR2 is FQGTGA in the germline V gene. The CDR3 length is 16 residues. This chain's CDR3 is CASSSNLDRASETRYF. CDR3 DNA: TGTGCCAGCAGCTCAAACCTGGACAGGGCATCGGAGACCCGGTACTTC.

This sequence joins TRBV2 and TRBJ2-1, with TRBD1 as a possible D gene (5 bases). CDR1 is SNHLY and CDR2 is FYNNEI in the germline V gene. CDR3 size: 14 residues. V lost 3 bases to trimming and J lost 2 bases, with 8 bases between them. DNA for the CDR3: TGTGCCAGCAGTGAGAAGGGGCCCTACAATGAGCAGTTCTTC. This encodes CASSEKGPYNEQFF.